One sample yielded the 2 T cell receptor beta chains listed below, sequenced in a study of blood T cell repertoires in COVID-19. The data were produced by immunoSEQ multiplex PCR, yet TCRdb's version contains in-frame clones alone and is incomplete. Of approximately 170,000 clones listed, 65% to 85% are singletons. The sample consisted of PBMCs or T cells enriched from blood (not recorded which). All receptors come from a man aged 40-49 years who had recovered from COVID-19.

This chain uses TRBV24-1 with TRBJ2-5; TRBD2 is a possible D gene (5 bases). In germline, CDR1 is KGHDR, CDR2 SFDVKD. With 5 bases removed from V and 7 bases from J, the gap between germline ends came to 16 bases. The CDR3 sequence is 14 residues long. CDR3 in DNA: TGTGCCACCAGTGCTGGACTGGACGCTTGGACCCAGTACTTC. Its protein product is CATSAGLDAWTQYF.

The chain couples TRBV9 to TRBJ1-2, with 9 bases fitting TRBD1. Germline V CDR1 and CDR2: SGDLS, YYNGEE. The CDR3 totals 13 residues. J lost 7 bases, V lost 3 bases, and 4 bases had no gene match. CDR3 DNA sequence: TGTGCCAGCAGCGGGGACAGGGAGAGTGGCTACACCTTC. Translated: CASSGDRESGYTF.